Listed here is a single T cell receptor (beta chain). Germline lookup yields CDR1 SGHRS and CDR2 YFSETQ. CDR3 size: 16 residues. Deletions cut 0 bases from V and 0 bases from J, with 12 bases between. These data are taken from a study of T cell changes during pregnancy in multiple sclerosis. TCRdb's table, derived via immunoSEQ multiplex PCR, lists solely in-frame clones and lacks some. The sample has about 88,000 clones, about 92% seen once. The sample here was peripheral blood, taken in the first trimester of pregnancy. This receptor was identified in a female donor with multiple sclerosis, enrolled in a pregnancy study. V is TRBV5-1 and J is TRBJ1-1, with D possibly matching TRBD1 (5 bases). CDR3 residues: CASSLGPRGMNTEAFF. CDR3 nucleotide sequence: TGCGCCAGCAGCTTGGGACCCCGGGGGATGAACACTGAAGCTTTCTTT.